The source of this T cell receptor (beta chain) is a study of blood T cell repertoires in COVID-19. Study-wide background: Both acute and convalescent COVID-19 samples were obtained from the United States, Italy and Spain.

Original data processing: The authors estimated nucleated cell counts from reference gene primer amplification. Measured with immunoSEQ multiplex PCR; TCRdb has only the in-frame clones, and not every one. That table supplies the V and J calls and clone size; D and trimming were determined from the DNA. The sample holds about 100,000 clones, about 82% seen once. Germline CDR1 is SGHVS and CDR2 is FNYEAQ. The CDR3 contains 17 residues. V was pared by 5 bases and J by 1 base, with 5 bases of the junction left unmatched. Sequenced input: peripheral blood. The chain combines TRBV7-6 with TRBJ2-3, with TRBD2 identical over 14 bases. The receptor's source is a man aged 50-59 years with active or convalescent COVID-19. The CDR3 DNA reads TGTGCCAGCAGCACAAGACTAGCGGGAGGGGGCACAGATACGCAGTATTTT. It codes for CASSTRLAGGGTDTQYF.